Each of the 15 T cell receptor beta chains below was sequenced from the same sample in a study of neurological immune-mediated disorders. TCRdb ran MiXCR on the 5' RACE reads and lists one entry per CDR3 protein. Of tens of thousands of distinct CDR3 sequences listed, roughly 6.3% were seen once; the top ten hold around 0.6%. The sequenced material came from CD4+ T cells from blood. The receptors come from a woman between 40 and 50 years old in good health.

This clonotype came up many times. The CDR3 bases are TGTGCCAGCAGCCCACGCCGTAGAGATAGCGGGAGCGGTTACGAGCAGTACTTC. Residues: CASSPRRRDSGSGYEQYF. This rearrangement joins TRBV7-9 to TRBJ2-7, with 9 nucleotides matching TRBD2. The germline CDR1 and CDR2 sequences are SEHNR and FQNEAQ (reference sequence). The CDR3 has 18 amino acids. After removal of 5 bases from V and 4 bases from J, the junction contained 18 bases not matched to a gene.

There are many counts of this clonotype. This chain connects TRBV5-1 to TRBJ2-7, with TRBD2 matching over 14 bases. Germline V gene lookup returns CDR1 SGHRS and CDR2 YFSETQ. The CDR3 is 16 amino acids. V was clipped by 4 bases and J by 6 bases; unmatched bases: 9. The CDR3 spells CASSLGLAGGGSEQYF. The CDR3 DNA sequence: TGCGCCAGCAGCCTAGGACTAGCGGGAGGTGGATCCGAGCAGTACTTC.

This clonotype was detected many times. The chain has TRBV15 and TRBJ2-1; D is uncertain. V was shortened by 0 bases and J by 10 bases, with 19 bases between the two germline ends. The CDR3 totals 16 residues. CDR1 LNHNV and CDR2 YYDKDF come from the germline V gene (reference sequence). The CDR3 region has the DNA TGTGCCACCAGCAGAGAGGCCGTTGGGTGGGGTATCGAGCAGTTCTTC. Translating gives CATSREAVGWGIEQFF.

This clonotype occurred many times. The chain recombines TRBV24-1 with TRBJ2-2; TRBD2 aligns across 7 bases. The CDR3 is made up of 15 amino acids. Germline V gene data show CDR1 as KGHDR and CDR2 as SFDVKD. Trimming cost V 2 bases and J 2 bases; bases outside gene matches: 1. In DNA, the CDR3 is TGTGCCACCAGTGATTGGACTAGAAACACCGGGGAGCTGTTTTTT. Translating it yields CATSDWTRNTGELFF.

This clonotype has ten or more counts. The chain is built from TRBV4-1 and TRBJ2-7; 7 nucleotides agree with TRBD2. The CDR3 is made up of 15 amino acids. J was trimmed by 7 bases and V by 0 bases; bases with no gene match: 9. The V gene's germline CDR1 is MGHRA and CDR2 YSYEKL. CDR3 nucleotide sequence: TGCGCCAGCAGCCAAGAGCCTAGCGGACCCTGGGAGCAGTACTTC. It is translated as CASSQEPSGPWEQYF.

This clonotype was seen many times. The gene calls are TRBV5-1 and TRBJ1-1, with 8 bases that match TRBD1. The CDR3 is 13 amino acids. V was pared by 4 bases and J by 4 bases, with 3 bases of the junction left unmatched. Germline-derived CDR1 and CDR2 are SGHRS and YFSETQ. CDR3 loop: CASSPGGGTEAFF. DNA of the CDR3: TGCGCCAGCAGCCCAGGGGGCGGCACTGAAGCTTTCTTT.

This clonotype came up many times. This chain joins TRBV20-1 and TRBJ2-7, with 13 bases that match TRBD2. This CDR3 is 13 amino acids long. Germline V gene data show CDR1 as DFQATT and CDR2 as SNEGSKA (reference sequence). V shed 7 bases and J 3 bases; nucleotides not matched to a gene: 3. CDR3 nucleotide sequence: TGCAGTGTCGGGACTAGCGGGAACTACGAGCAGTACTTC. It encodes CSVGTSGNYEQYF.

This clonotype was observed a few times. The rearrangement joins TRBV5-1 to TRBJ2-1, with D perhaps TRBD2 (5 bases). The CDR3 has 11 amino acids. Germline CDR1 reads SGHRS; CDR2 reads YFSETQ. V lost 4 bases and J 6 bases, leaving 5 bases between the germline ends. CDR3 coding DNA: TGCGCCAGCAGCGCGGGCAATGAGCAGTTCTTC. Amino acids: CASSAGNEQFF.

In this sample, this clonotype turned up many times. The chain couples TRBV5-1 to TRBJ2-7, with D possibly matching TRBD1 (5 bases). Trimming took off 3 bases at V and 0 bases at J, with 10 bases between the two ends. CDR3 length: 14 amino acids. Germline assignment: CDR1 SGHRS and CDR2 YFSETQ. CDR3 residues: CASSSGSSSYEQYF. CDR3 coding DNA: TGCGCCAGCAGCTCAGGGTCGAGCTCCTACGAGCAGTACTTC.

This clonotype showed up many times. This chain joins TRBV2 and TRBJ2-2; 9 nucleotides line up with TRBD2. Trimming at V came to 4 bases and at J to 5 bases, leaving 8 bases not matched to a gene. The CDR3 contains 16 residues. The V gene's germline CDR1 is SNHLY and CDR2 FYNNEI. CDR3 sequence reads: CASSGGSGRRTGELFF. CDR3 nucleotides: TGTGCCAGCAGTGGAGGTAGCGGGAGAAGAACCGGGGAGCTGTTTTTT.

This clonotype appeared many times. The chain uses TRBV7-2 and TRBJ2-5; 7 nucleotides match TRBD2. The CDR3 is made up of 16 amino acids. Germline V lookup: CDR1 SGHTA, CDR2 FQGNSA. Losses at the gene ends were 1 base for V and 5 bases for J; bases not matched to a gene: 10. The CDR3 sequence: CASSLGSGAGRETQYF. CDR3 DNA: TGTGCCAGCAGCTTAGGGTCCGGAGCGGGGAGGGAGACCCAGTACTTC.

This clonotype was counted at least ten times. CDR3 DNA: TGTGCCAGCAGCCTAGCTAGGGGGAATTACGAGCAGTACTTC. Protein product: CASSLARGNYEQYF. The V and J genes are TRBV12-3 or TRBV12-4 and TRBJ2-7; D may be TRBD1 (6 bases). The CDR3 has 14 amino acids. V lost 6 bases and J lost 4, with 16 bases in between.

This clonotype qualifies as medium-sized. V usage is TRBV12-3 or TRBV12-4 and J usage is TRBJ2-5; D unresolved. V gave up 5 bases and J gave up 5 bases, with 9 bases separating them. The CDR3 consists of 12 residues. CDR3 protein: CASSGVGETQYF. For the CDR3, the DNA is TGTGCCAGCAGTGGCGTAGGGGAGACCCAGTACTTC.

In its sample, this clonotype was seen many times. The V gene is TRBV7-2, the J gene TRBJ2-1; perhaps TRBD2 as D (5 bases). Trimming left V 5 bases short and J 9 bases short, with 26 bases between. The CDR3 runs 17 residues. Germline CDR1 is SGHTA and CDR2 is FQGNSA. The CDR3 sequence is CASSRWTDPRRGGEQFF. Here the CDR3 DNA reads TGTGCCAGCAGCCGGTGGACTGATCCCCGCCGCGGTGGTGAGCAGTTCTTC.

This clonotype was recorded many times. The chain has TRBV5-1 and TRBJ2-1, with D maybe TRBD2 (5 bases). Trimming cost V 2 bases and J 2 bases, with 11 bases left between them. From germline, CDR1 is SGHRS and CDR2 YFSETQ. The CDR3 is 15 amino acids. The CDR3 DNA sequence: TGCGCCAGCAGCTTTTCCCGGGGAGCCTACAATGAGCAGTTCTTC. This sequence encodes CASSFSRGAYNEQFF.